These 18 T cell receptor beta chains came from one sample sequenced in a study of blood T cell repertoires in COVID-19. Assay: immunoSEQ multiplex PCR; the TCRdb copy retains only in-frame clones and omits some. Among tens of thousands of clones listed, roughly nine tenths were seen once. Sequencing was done on a sample of peripheral blood. The origin of the receptors is a woman aged 55-69 years with COVID-19, enrolled during active disease.

The rearrangement links TRBV9 to TRBJ2-3, with D maybe TRBD1 (5 bases). This CDR3 contains 14 residues. Germline V gene sequence: CDR1 SGDLS, CDR2 YYNGEE. The ends were cut back, 3 bases at V and 3 bases at J, with 11 bases in the middle. CDR3 nucleotides: TGTGCCAGCAGCGCCCCGCAGGGTACAGATACGCAGTATTTT. The encoded protein is CASSAPQGTDTQYF.

J is TRBJ1-6 and V is TRBV18, with 9 bases matching TRBD1. The CDR3 runs to 14 residues. CDR1 KGHSH and CDR2 LQKENI come from the germline V gene. Unmatched junction bases numbered 2, after V lost 2 bases and J lost 9 bases. CDR3 protein: CASSPGTGFSPLHF. The DNA of the CDR3 is TGTGCCAGCTCACCAGGGACAGGGTTTTCACCCCTCCACTTT.

This chain joins TRBV28 and TRBJ2-7, with 14 bases identical to TRBD2. This CDR3 region has 17 residues. Per the germline V gene, CDR1 is MDHEN and CDR2 is SYDVKM. J gave up 6 bases and V 2 bases, and 9 bases lay outside the gene matches. The CDR3 sequence is CASSLTPFGTSGSEQYF. The CDR3 DNA reads as TGTGCCAGCAGTTTAACTCCCTTTGGGACTAGCGGGAGCGAGCAGTACTTC.

The chain uses TRBV5-4 and TRBJ2-3; 15 bases agree with TRBD2. Per the germline V gene, CDR1 is SGHNT and CDR2 is YYREEE (reference sequence). J was trimmed by 4 bases and V by 5 bases; bases with no gene match: 11. CDR3 length: 18 amino acids. For the CDR3, the DNA is TGTGCCAGCAGTTCCGGACTAGCGGGAGGGCCGGGGGCAGATACGCAGTATTTT. This gives the protein CASSSGLAGGPGADTQYF.

V usage is TRBV5-8 and J usage is TRBJ1-5; 7 bases fit TRBD1. The CDR3 length is 15 residues. The V segment lost 4 bases and the J segment 0 bases; nucleotides outside the gene matches: 4. Looked up from germline, CDR1 is SGHTS and CDR2 is YDEGEE. As DNA, the CDR3 is TGTGCCAGCAGCCCCGGGACAGTTAGCAATCAGCCCCAGCATTTT. It translates to CASSPGTVSNQPQHF.

The chain has TRBV5-5 and TRBJ2-1, with 7 bases aligning to TRBD1. J gave up 5 bases and V 4 bases, and 12 bases lay outside the gene matches. CDR1 is SGHKS and CDR2 is YYEKEE in the germline V gene (reference sequence). CDR3 length: 16 residues. The CDR3 DNA sequence: TGTGCCAGCAGCGCTACGGGACAGCCGGTCCACAATGAGCAGTTCTTC. Translating it yields CASSATGQPVHNEQFF.

The chain is built from TRBV28 and TRBJ1-1; tentative D call: TRBD1 (5 bases). V shed 6 bases and J shed 8 bases, with 13 bases lying between them. Germline V CDR1 and CDR2: MDHEN, SYDVKM. The CDR3 consists of 12 residues. The CDR3 spells CASRGGILEAFF. Written as DNA, the CDR3 is TGTGCCAGCAGGGGGGGGATTCTCGAAGCTTTCTTT. Looking up the rest from reference TRBV28 and TRBJ1-1 gives the full variable domain: DVKVTQSSRYLVKRTGEKVFLECVQDMDHENMFWYRQDPGLGLRLIYFSYDVKMKEKGDIPEGYSVSREKKERFSLILESASTNQTSMYLCASRGGILEAFFGQGTRLTVV.

The J gene is TRBJ1-1, the V gene TRBV11-3, with unresolved D. V was cut by 1 base and J by 5 bases, with 11 bases left in between. The CDR3 is 14 residues long. Germline V CDR1 and CDR2: SGHNT, YENEEA. CDR3 DNA: TGTGCCAGCAGCTTAGGGGCGACGGGAACTGAAGCTTTCTTT. This sequence encodes CASSLGATGTEAFF.

V is TRBV5-4 and J is TRBJ1-1, with 8 bases identical to TRBD1. The CDR3 length is 14 residues. J was trimmed by 4 bases and V by 3 bases; bases with no gene match: 5. Germline V CDR1 and CDR2: SGHNT, YYREEE (reference sequence). In DNA form, the CDR3 reads TGTGCCAGCAGCTCACAGGGGGTCGTCACTGAAGCTTTCTTT. Translating gives CASSSQGVVTEAFF.

The chain recombines TRBV3-1 (or the pseudogene TRBV3-2) with TRBJ2-7, with 8 bases matching TRBD2. The germline V gene encodes CDR1 LGHDT and CDR2 YNNKEL (reference sequence). V shed 5 bases, J shed 5 bases, and the junction held 8 bases outside the gene matches. The CDR3 is made up of 14 amino acids. CDR3 sequence reads: CASSLSGRRDEQYF. For the CDR3, the DNA is TGTGCCAGCAGCTTGAGCGGGAGAAGGGACGAGCAGTACTTC.

The rearrangement joins TRBV11-3 to TRBJ1-1, with a tentative D call TRBD1 (5 bases). The CDR3 is made up of 15 amino acids. V was clipped by 1 base and J by 4 bases, with 13 bases between them. Germline lookup yields CDR1 SGHNT and CDR2 YENEEA. The CDR3 loop is CASSLAPGLVTEAFF. The CDR3 DNA is TGTGCCAGCAGCTTAGCCCCGGGACTAGTCACTGAAGCTTTCTTT.

J is TRBJ2-1 and V is TRBV10-3; 10 nucleotides line up with TRBD2. The CDR3 is 14 amino acids. Germline V CDR1 and CDR2: ENHRY, SYGVKD. V trimming: 10 bases; J trimming: 4 bases; junction bases outside the gene matches: 7. The CDR3 protein is CATSGTSEYNEQFF. Written as DNA, the CDR3 is TGTGCCACATCCGGGACTAGCGAGTACAATGAGCAGTTCTTC.

The chain joins TRBV19 to TRBJ1-5, with 9 bases that match TRBD1. Per germline, CDR1 LNHDA and CDR2 SQIVND (reference sequence). CDR3 size: 15 residues. Written as DNA, the CDR3 is TGTGCGACTACCGGGACAGGGTATAGCAATCAGCCCCAGCATTTT. It encodes CATTGTGYSNQPQHF.

The chain employs TRBV19 and TRBJ1-1; D call uncertain. CDR3 size: 13 residues. Trimming pared 6 bases from V and 1 base from J, leaving 9 bases between. The germline V gene encodes CDR1 LNHDA and CDR2 SQIVND (reference sequence). The CDR3 DNA follows: TGTGCCAGTAGGTCGAACGGGAACACTGAAGCTTTCTTT. It yields the protein CASRSNGNTEAFF.

The chain carries TRBV19 and TRBJ1-3; tentatively, D is TRBD1 (5 bases). Germline values: CDR1 LNHDA, CDR2 SQIVND (reference sequence). This CDR3 region has 17 residues. V was trimmed by 1 base and J by 0 bases, leaving 13 bases between them. CDR3 bases: TGTGCCAGTAGTATAGTCAGGGCAGTATCCTCTGGAAACACCATATATTTT. Residues: CASSIVRAVSSGNTIYF.

The chain carries TRBV30 and TRBJ1-5; D not resolved. The CDR3 runs to 12 residues. V was pared by 2 bases and J by 6 bases, with 8 bases between. Germline V gives CDR1 GTSNPN, CDR2 SVGIG (reference sequence). The CDR3: CAWSPTGQPQHF. In nucleotides, the CDR3 is TGTGCCTGGAGTCCCACCGGTCAGCCCCAGCATTTT. The full variable domain, with the rest looked up from reference TRBV30 and TRBJ1-5, is SQTIHQWPATLVQPVGSPLSLECTVEGTSNPNLYWYRQAAGRGLQLLFYSVGIGQISSEVPQNLSASRPQDRQFILSSKKLLLSDSGFYLCAWSPTGQPQHFGDGTRLSIL.

This clone came up a few times. The rearrangement joins TRBV24-1 to TRBJ1-5; D is ambiguous. V was trimmed by 4 bases and J by 4 bases, leaving 4 bases between them. The CDR3 consists of 12 residues. Germline assignment: CDR1 KGHDR and CDR2 SFDVKD. This CDR3 is CATSERNQPQHF. Here the CDR3 DNA reads TGTGCCACCAGTGAGCGGAATCAGCCCCAGCATTTT.

The genes are TRBV2 and TRBJ2-2; D gene ambiguous. The V gene's germline CDR1 is SNHLY and CDR2 FYNNEI. The CDR3 is made up of 12 amino acids. Trimming shortened V by 4 bases and J by 11 bases, and 11 bases separated the two germline ends. CDR3 in amino acids: CASSAALRELFF. In DNA, the CDR3 is TGTGCCAGCAGTGCAGCCCTGCGAGAGCTGTTTTTT.